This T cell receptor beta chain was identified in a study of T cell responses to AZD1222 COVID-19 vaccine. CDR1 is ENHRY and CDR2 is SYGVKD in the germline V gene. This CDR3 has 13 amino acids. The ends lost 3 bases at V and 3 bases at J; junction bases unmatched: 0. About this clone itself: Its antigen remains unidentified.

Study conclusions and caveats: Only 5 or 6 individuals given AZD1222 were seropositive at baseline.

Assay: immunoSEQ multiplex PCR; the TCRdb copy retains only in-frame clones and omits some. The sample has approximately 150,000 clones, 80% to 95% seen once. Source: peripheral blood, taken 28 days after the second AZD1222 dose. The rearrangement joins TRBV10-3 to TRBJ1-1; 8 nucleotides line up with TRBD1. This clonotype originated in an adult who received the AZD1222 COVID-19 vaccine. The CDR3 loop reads CAISEQGDTEAFF. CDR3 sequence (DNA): TGTGCCATCAGTGAACAGGGGGACACTGAAGCTTTCTTT.